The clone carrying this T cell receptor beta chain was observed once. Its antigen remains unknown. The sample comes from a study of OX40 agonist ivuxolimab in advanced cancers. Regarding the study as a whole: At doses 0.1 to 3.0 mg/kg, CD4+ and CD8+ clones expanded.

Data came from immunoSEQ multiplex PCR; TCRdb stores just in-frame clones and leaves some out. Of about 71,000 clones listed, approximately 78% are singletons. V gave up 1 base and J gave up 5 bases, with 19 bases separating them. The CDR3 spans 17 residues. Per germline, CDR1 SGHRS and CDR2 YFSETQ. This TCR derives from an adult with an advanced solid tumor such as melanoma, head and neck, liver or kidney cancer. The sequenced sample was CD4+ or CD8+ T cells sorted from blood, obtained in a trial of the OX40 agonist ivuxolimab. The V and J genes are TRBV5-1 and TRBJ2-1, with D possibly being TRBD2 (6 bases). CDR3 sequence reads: CASSLTLPGVGDNEQFF. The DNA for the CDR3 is TGCGCCAGCAGCTTGACCCTCCCGGGGGTAGGGGACAATGAGCAGTTCTTC. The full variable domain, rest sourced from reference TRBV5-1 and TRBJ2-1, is KAGVTQTPRYLIKTRGQQVTLSCSPISGHRSVSWYQQTPGQGLQFLFEYFSETQRNKGNFPGRFSGRQFSNSRSEMNVSTLELGDSALYLCASSLTLPGVGDNEQFFGPGTRLTVL.